This TCR beta chain was obtained from a study of cytomegalovirus exposure and HLA in healthy donors. Study-wide findings and caveats: In vitro experiments confirmed that a few CMV-associated chains were specific for CMV antigens. Per published reports, the classifier diagnosed cytomegalovirus status with high specificity and sensitivity. It was likely that a cluster of highly shared sequence variants was a sequencing artifact.

To note about this clone: The target antigen is unknown.

PCR was performed using 60 Vbeta and 13 Jbeta primers. The protocol was immunoSEQ multiplex PCR, while the TCRdb copy is restricted to in-frame clones and leaves out a portion. The listing records 100,000 to 150,000 clones. CDR1 MNHEY and CDR2 SVGAGI come from the germline V gene. The CDR3 extends over 14 amino acids. V lost 4 bases and J 0 bases, leaving 7 bases between the germline ends. Sampled while nominally healthy, donors likely had unrecorded immune exposures. The TCR was taken from a woman aged 40-49 years in good health and CMV-seronegative. The genes are TRBV6-5 and TRBJ1-5; D unclear. Sequencing input: PBMCs. The CDR3 reads CASSSENSNQPQHF. In DNA form, the CDR3 reads TGTGCCAGCAGTTCTGAGAATAGCAATCAGCCCCAGCATTTT.